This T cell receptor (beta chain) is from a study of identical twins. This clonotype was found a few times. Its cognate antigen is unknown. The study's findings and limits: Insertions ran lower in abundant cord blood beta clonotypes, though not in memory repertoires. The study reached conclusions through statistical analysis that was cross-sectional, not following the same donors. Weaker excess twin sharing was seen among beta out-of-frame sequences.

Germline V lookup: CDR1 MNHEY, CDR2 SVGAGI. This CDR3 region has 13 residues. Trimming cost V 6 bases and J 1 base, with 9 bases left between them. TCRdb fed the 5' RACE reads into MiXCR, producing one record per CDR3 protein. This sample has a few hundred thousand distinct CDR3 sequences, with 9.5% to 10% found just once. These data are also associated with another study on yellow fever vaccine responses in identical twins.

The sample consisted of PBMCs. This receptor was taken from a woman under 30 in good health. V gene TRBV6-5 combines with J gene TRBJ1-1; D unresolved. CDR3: CASRYARNTEAFF. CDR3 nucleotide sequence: TGTGCCAGCAGATACGCTAGGAACACTGAAGCTTTCTTT.